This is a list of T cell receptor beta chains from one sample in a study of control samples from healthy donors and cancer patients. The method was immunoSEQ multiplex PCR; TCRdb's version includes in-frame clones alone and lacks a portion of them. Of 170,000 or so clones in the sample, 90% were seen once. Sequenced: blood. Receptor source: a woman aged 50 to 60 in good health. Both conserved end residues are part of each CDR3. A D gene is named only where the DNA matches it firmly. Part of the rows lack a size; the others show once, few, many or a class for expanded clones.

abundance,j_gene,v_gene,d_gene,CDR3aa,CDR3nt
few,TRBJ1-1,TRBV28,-,CASIRRITNTEAFF,TGTGCCAGCATACGACGGATTACGAACACTGAAGCTTTCTTT
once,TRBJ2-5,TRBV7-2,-,CASSLLRGQETQYF,TGTGCCAGCAGCCTCTTACGGGGGCAAGAGACCCAGTACTTC
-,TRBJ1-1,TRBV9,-,CASSVDPGQNTEAFF,TGTGCCAGCAGCGTAGACCCGGGACAGAACACTGAAGCTTTCTTT
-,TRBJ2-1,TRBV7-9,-,CASSKLTGGNEQFF,TGTGCCAGCAGTAAATTGACAGGTGGAAATGAGCAGTTCTTC
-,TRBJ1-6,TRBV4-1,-,CASSQDSSPLHF,TGCGCCAGCAGCCAAGATAGTTCACCCCTCCACTTT
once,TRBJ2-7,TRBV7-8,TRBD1,CASSFGDSSYEQYF,TGTGCCAGCAGCTTCGGGGACAGTTCCTACGAGCAGTACTTC
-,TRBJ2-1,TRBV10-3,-,CAISPIGGRNEQFF,TGTGCCATCAGCCCGATCGGGGGGCGGAATGAGCAGTTCTTC
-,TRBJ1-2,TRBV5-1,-,CASSPRWGFSDGYTF,TGCGCCAGCAGCCCGAGGTGGGGGTTCTCGGATGGCTACACCTTC
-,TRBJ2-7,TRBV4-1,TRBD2,CASSHPSSGRAYEQYF,TGCGCCAGCAGCCATCCGTCTAGCGGGAGAGCCTACGAGCAGTACTTC
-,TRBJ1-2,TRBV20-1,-,CSASQEGSAYGYTF,TGCAGTGCTAGTCAGGAGGGGTCGGCCTATGGCTACACCTTC
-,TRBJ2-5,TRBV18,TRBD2,CASSSRLAGGQETQYF,TGTGCCAGCTCATCGCGACTAGCGGGGGGCCAAGAGACCCAGTACTTC
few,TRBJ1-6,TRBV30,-,CAWSAPGGLNSPLHF,TGTGCCTGGAGTGCCCCCGGCGGCCTAAATTCACCCCTCCACTTT
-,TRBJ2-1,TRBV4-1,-,CASSQDRFLGAIF,TGCGCCAGCAGCCAAGATCGGTTTCTCGGGGCCATCTTC
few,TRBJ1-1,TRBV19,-,CASSVIQGMDTEAFF,TGTGCCAGTAGTGTAATACAGGGTATGGACACTGAAGCTTTCTTT
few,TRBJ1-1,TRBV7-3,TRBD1,CASSGGQGGTEAFF,TGTGCCAGCAGCGGCGGACAGGGGGGCACTGAAGCTTTCTTT
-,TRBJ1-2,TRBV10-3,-,CAISAPNGGMRGYTF,TGTGCCATCAGTGCCCCCAACGGAGGGATGAGGGGCTACACCTTC
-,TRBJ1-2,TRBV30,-,CAWAPGPSNYGYTF,TGTGCCTGGGCTCCGGGGCCGTCTAACTATGGCTACACCTTC
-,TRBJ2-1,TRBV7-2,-,CASSPGGPITNEQFF,TGTGCCAGCAGCCCAGGAGGGCCGATAACAAATGAGCAGTTCTTC
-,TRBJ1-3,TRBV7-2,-,CASTRGVTNTIYF,TGTGCCAGCACCCGAGGGGTGACAAACACCATATATTTT
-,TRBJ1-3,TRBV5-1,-,CASSGGSGNTIYF,TGCGCCAGCAGCGGGGGATCTGGAAACACCATATATTTT
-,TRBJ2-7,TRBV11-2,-,CASSLASPFFEQYF,TGTGCCAGCAGCTTAGCGTCCCCGTTCTTCGAGCAGTACTTC
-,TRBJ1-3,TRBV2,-,CASSARPRGNTIYF,TGTGCCAGCAGTGCTCGTCCGCGCGGAAACACCATATATTTT
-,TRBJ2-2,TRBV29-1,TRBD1,CSVGPGTGFPGELFF,TGCAGCGTGGGGCCCGGGACAGGGTTTCCCGGGGAGCTGTTTTTT
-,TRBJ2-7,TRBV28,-,CASSLKQRRGYEQYF,TGTGCCAGCAGTTTAAAGCAGAGAAGGGGTTACGAGCAGTACTTC
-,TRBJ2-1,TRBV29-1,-,CSVDRYSYNEQFF,TGCAGCGTCGACCGATACTCCTACAATGAGCAGTTCTTC
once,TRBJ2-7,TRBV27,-,CASSLGQVYEQYF,TGTGCCAGCAGTTTGGGGCAGGTCTACGAGCAGTACTTC
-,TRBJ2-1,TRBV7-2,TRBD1,CASSFSVEGGSQQFF,TGTGCCAGCAGCTTTAGTGTTGAAGGGGGCTCGCAGCAGTTCTTC
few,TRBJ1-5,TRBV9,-,CASSVDGARDQPQHF,TGTGCCAGCAGCGTAGATGGTGCCAGGGACCAGCCCCAGCATTTT
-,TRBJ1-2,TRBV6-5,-,CASSPGAVTGYGYTF,TGTGCCAGCAGCCCCGGGGCAGTTACGGGCTATGGCTACACCTTC
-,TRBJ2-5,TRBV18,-,CASSPRETQYF,TGTGCCAGCTCACCACGGGAGACCCAGTACTTC
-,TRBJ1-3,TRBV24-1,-,CATSDPGSVNTLYF,TGTGCCACCAGTGACCCCGGCAGCGTTAACACTCTATATTTT
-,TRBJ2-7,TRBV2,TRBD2,CASSIAGTSGYEQYF,TGTGCCAGCAGTATCGCCGGGACTAGCGGGTACGAGCAGTACTTC
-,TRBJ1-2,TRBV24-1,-,CATSDPIPAVQTNYGYTF,TGTGCCACCAGTGATCCAATCCCCGCCGTCCAGACTAACTATGGCTACACCTTC
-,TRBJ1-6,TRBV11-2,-,CASSFDRFYNSPLHF,TGTGCCAGCAGCTTCGACAGATTTTATAATTCACCCCTCCACTTT
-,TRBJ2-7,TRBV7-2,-,CASSLDWGAVYEQYF,TGTGCCAGCAGCTTAGACTGGGGGGCGGTATACGAGCAGTACTTC
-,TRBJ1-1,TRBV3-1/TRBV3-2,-,CASRPPGGATEAFF,TGTGCCAGCAGGCCCCCTGGCGGGGCGACTGAAGCTTTCTTT
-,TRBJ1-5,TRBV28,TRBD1,CASTRTGGLQPQHF,TGTGCCAGCACCAGAACAGGGGGCTTGCAGCCCCAGCATTTT
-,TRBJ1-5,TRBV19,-,CASSMGTNQPQHF,TGTGCCAGTAGTATGGGCACCAATCAGCCCCAGCATTTT
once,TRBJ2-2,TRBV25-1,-,CASSPLEVGPFF,TGTGCCAGCAGTCCCCTGGAGGTGGGGCCGTTTTTT
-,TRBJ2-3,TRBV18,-,CASSRTDLDTQYF,TGTGCCAGCTCACGGACAGACCTGGATACGCAGTATTTT
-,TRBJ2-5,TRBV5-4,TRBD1,CASSWTGGRTETQYF,TGTGCCAGCAGCTGGACAGGGGGCAGGACGGAGACCCAGTACTTC
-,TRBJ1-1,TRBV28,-,CACAIPGDTEAFF,TGTGCCTGCGCGATTCCAGGGGACACTGAAGCTTTCTTT
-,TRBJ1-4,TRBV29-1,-,CSASKGTVDEKLFF,TGCAGCGCGAGTAAGGGGACGGTCGATGAAAAACTGTTTTTT
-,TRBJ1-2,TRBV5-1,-,CASSLASGSTYGYTF,TGCGCCAGCAGCTTGGCTTCCGGGTCAACCTATGGCTACACCTTC
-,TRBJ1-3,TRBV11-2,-,CASSLEASWGNTIYF,TGTGCCAGCAGCTTAGAGGCGAGCTGGGGAAACACCATATATTTT
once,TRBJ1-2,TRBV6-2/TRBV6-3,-,CASSYEGRANYGYTF,TGTGCCAGCAGTTACGAGGGCAGGGCTAACTATGGCTACACCTTC
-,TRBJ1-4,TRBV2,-,CASSYRESEKLFF,TGTGCCAGCAGTTACAGGGAGTCGGAAAAACTGTTTTTT
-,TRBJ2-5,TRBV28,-,CASSTPGVGETQYF,TGTGCCAGCAGCACCCCAGGGGTTGGGGAGACCCAGTACTTC
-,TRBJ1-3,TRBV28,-,CASRRPGNTIYF,TGTGCCAGCAGGAGGCCCGGGAACACCATATATTTT
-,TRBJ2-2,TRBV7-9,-,CASSSLTGSGELFF,TGTGCCAGCAGCTCGTTAACAGGGAGTGGGGAGCTGTTTTTT
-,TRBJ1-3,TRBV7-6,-,CASSADTRSGNTIYF,TGTGCCAGCAGCGCAGACACCCGCTCTGGAAACACCATATATTTT
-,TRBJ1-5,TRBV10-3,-,CAIRGSNPGQPQHF,TGTGCCATCAGGGGGTCTAACCCGGGACAGCCCCAGCATTTT
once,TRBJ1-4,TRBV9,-,CASSVGAGFLGTNEKLFF,TGTGCCAGCAGCGTAGGGGCAGGCTTTTTAGGTACTAATGAAAAACTGTTTTTT
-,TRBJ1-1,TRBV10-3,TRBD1,CAISTGQRNTEAFF,TGTGCCATCAGCACGGGACAGAGGAACACTGAAGCTTTCTTT
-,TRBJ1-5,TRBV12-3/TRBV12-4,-,CASTLGGNQPQHF,TGTGCCAGCACCTTGGGGGGCAATCAGCCCCAGCATTTT